This TCR beta chain was profiled in a study of blood T cells in healthy people across ages. The authors ran a second PCR of 7 to 11 cycles using a sample-barcoded 5' primer and a J-beta primer mix. TCRdb ran MiXCR on the 5' RACE reads and lists one entry per CDR3 protein. The sample has around 1,700,000 distinct CDR3 sequences, 28% seen once. This clonotype was observed many times. V was clipped by 0 bases and J by 3 bases; unmatched bases: 4. The CDR3 covers 18 residues. The V gene's germline CDR1 is SGHRS and CDR2 YFSETQ. The gene calls are TRBV5-1 and TRBJ2-1, with 15 nucleotides matching TRBD2. The sample comprised blood. The TCR sequence derives from a woman aged 30 to 39 in good health. The CDR3: CASSLEGLAGGLYNEQFF. CDR3 nucleotides: TGCGCCAGCAGCTTGGAGGGACTAGCGGGGGGACTCTACAATGAGCAGTTCTTC.